This entry lists 2 T cell receptor beta chains sequenced from one sample in a study of T-cell reconstitution after alpha-beta-depleted transplantation in children. Unique molecular identifiers were built into the TCRbeta library. A single record per CDR3 protein comes from TCRdb applying MiXCR to the PCR reads. The table has hundreds of thousands of distinct CDR3 sequences, 10% to 15% seen once. The sequences come from PBMCs, mostly from graft donor cells, collected 360 days after TCRalphabeta/CD19-depleted stem cell transplant. The source of these receptors is a male patient under 18 who had a stem cell transplant for acute myeloid leukemia, so the T cells may come from the graft donor.

The rearrangement joins TRBV29-1 to TRBJ2-2, with a tentative D call TRBD1 (6 bases). Germline assignment: CDR1 SQVTM and CDR2 ANQGSEA. V gave up 7 bases and J gave up 0 bases, with 12 bases separating them. The CDR3 is 14 residues long. The CDR3 sequence is CSAFDRPNTGELFF. The DNA for the CDR3 is TGCAGCGCCTTCGACAGGCCGAACACCGGGGAGCTGTTTTTT.

The genes are TRBV29-1 and TRBJ2-7; the D is unclear. Germline V CDR1 and CDR2: SQVTM, ANQGSEA. With 4 bases removed from V and 4 bases from J, the gap between germline ends came to 17 bases. The CDR3 length is 14 residues. CDR3 sequence (DNA): TGCAGCGTTGCCCAGGACCGTTTAAGATACGAGCAGTACTTC. Translating gives CSVAQDRLRYEQYF.